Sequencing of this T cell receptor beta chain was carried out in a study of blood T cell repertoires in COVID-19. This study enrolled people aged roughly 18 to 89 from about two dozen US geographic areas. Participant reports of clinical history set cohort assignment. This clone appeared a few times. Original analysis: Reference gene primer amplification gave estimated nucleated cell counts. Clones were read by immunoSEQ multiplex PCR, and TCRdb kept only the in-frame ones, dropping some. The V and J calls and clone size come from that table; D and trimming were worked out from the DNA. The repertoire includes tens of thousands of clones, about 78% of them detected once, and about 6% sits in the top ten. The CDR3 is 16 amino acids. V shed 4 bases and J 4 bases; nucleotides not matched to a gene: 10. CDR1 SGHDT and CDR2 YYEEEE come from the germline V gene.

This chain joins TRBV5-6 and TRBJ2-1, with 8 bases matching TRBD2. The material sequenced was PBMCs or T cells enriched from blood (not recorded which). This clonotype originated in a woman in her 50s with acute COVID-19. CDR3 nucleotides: TGTGCCAGCAGCCAACCTCCCCGGGGGGGGTACAATGAGCAGTTCTTC. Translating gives CASSQPPRGGYNEQFF. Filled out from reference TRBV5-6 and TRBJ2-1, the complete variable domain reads DAGVTQSPTHLIKTRGQQVTLRCSPKSGHDTVSWYQQALGQGPQFIFQYYEEEERQRGNFPDRFSGHQFPNYSSELNVNALLLGDSALYLCASSQPPRGGYNEQFFGPGTRLTVL.